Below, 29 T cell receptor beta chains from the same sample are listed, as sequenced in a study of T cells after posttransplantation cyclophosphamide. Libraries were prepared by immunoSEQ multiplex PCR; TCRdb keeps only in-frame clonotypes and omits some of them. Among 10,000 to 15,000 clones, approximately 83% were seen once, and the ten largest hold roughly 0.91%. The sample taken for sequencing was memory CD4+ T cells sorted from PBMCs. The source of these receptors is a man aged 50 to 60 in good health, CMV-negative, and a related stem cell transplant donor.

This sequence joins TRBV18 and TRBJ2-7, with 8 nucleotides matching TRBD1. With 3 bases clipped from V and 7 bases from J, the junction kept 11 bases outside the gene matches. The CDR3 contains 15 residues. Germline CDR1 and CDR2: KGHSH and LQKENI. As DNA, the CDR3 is TGTGCCAGCTCACCTCCGGGGCAGGGGGCGCTTGAGCAGTACTTC. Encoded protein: CASSPPGQGALEQYF.

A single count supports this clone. In DNA, the CDR3 is TGTGCCAGCAAAGCCACTGGAAACACCATATATTTT. Its protein is CASKATGNTIYF. V usage is TRBV28 and J usage is TRBJ1-3; no definite D call. CDR1 MDHEN and CDR2 SYDVKM come from the germline V gene. The CDR3 loop spans 12 amino acids. V lost 7 bases and J lost 2, with 6 bases in between.

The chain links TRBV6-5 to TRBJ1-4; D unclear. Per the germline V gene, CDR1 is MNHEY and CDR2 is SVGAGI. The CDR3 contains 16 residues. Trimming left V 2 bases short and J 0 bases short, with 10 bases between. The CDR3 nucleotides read TGTGCCAGCAGTTACAGGGCACTAGCAACTAATGAAAAACTGTTTTTT. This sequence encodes CASSYRALATNEKLFF.

The CDR3 DNA reads as TGTGCCAGCAGCCCCTATAGCGGCCTAGCGGGGGATGAGCAGTACTTC. Protein sequence: CASSPYSGLAGDEQYF. The chain couples TRBV5-4 to TRBJ2-7; TRBD2 matches 10 bases. Germline V gene data show CDR1 as SGHNT and CDR2 as YYREEE (reference sequence). This CDR3 is 16 amino acids long. Losses at the gene ends were 4 bases for V and 7 bases for J; bases not matched to a gene: 14.

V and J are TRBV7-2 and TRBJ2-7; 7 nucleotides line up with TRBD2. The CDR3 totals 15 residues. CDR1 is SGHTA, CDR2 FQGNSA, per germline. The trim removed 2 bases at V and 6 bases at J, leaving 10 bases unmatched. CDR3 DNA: TGTGCCAGCAGCTTATTCACGGGAGGCGTAGGCGAGCAGTACTTC. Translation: CASSLFTGGVGEQYF.

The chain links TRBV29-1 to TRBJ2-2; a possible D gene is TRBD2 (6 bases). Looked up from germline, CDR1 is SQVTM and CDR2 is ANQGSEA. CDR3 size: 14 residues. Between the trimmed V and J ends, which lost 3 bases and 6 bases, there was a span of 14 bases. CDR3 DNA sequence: TGCAGCGTTGACGGGGCTCGGGGGTCCGGGGAGCTGTTTTTT. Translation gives CSVDGARGSGELFF.

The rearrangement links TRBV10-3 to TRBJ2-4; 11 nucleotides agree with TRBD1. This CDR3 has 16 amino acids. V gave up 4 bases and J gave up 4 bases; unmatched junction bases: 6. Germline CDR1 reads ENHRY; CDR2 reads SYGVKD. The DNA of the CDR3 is TGTGCCATCAGTGGGGGAGGGACAGGGGGGAAAAACATTCAGTACTTC. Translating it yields CAISGGGTGGKNIQYF.

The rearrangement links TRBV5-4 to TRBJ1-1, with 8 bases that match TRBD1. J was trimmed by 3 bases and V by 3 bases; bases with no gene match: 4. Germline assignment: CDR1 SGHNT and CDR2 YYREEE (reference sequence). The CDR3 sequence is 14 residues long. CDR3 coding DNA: TGTGCCAGCAGCTCAGGGGGCGCGGACACTGAAGCTTTCTTT. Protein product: CASSSGGADTEAFF.

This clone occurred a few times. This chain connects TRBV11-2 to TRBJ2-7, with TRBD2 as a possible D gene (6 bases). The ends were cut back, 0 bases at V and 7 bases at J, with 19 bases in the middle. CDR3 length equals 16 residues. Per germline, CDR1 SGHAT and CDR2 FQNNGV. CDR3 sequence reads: CASSLEGARGSLEQYF. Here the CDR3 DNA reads TGTGCCAGCAGCTTAGAAGGGGCACGGGGGTCCCTGGAGCAGTACTTC.

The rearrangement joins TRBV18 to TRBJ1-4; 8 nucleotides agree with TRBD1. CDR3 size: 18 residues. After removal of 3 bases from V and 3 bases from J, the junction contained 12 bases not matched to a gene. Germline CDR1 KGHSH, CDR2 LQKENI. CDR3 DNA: TGTGCCAGCTCACCCTCGGGCAGGGGGCGTCGGGCTAATGAAAAACTGTTTTTT. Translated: CASSPSGRGRRANEKLFF.

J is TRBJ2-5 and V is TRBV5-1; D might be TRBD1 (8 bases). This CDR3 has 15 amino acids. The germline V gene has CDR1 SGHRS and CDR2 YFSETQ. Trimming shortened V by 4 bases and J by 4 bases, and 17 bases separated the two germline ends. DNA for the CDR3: TGCGCCAGCAGCCTCATGACAGGGGAGGGAGAGACCCAGTACTTC. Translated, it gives CASSLMTGEGETQYF.

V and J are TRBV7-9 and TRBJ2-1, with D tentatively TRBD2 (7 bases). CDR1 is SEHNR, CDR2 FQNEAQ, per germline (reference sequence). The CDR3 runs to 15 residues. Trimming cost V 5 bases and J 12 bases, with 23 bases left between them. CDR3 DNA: TGTGCCAGCAGCCACCCCGAGGGGGGGGTAGAGGGGCAGTTCTTC. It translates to CASSHPEGGVEGQFF. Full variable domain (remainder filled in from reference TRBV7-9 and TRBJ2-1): DTGVSQNPRHKITKRGQNVTFRCDPISEHNRLYWYRQTLGQGPEFLTYFQNEAQLEKSRLLSDRFSAERPKGSFSTLEIQRTEQGDSAMYLCASSHPEGGVEGQFFGPGTRLTVL.

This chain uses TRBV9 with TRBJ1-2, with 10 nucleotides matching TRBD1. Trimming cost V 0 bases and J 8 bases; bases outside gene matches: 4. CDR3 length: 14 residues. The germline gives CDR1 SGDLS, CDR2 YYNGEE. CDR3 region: CASSVGDRGGGYTF. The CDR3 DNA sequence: TGTGCCAGCAGCGTAGGGGACAGGGGTGGAGGCTACACCTTC.

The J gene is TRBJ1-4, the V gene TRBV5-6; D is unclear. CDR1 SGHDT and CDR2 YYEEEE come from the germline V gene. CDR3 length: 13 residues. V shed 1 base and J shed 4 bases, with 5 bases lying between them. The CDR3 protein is CASSLLSNEKLFF. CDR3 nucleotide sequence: TGTGCCAGCAGCTTGCTTAGTAATGAAAAACTGTTTTTT.

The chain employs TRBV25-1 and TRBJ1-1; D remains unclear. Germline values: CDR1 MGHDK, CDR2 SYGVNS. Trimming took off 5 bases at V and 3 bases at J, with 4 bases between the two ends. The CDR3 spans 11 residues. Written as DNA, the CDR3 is TGTGCCAGCAGTCAGTACACTGAAGCTTTCTTT. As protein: CASSQYTEAFF.

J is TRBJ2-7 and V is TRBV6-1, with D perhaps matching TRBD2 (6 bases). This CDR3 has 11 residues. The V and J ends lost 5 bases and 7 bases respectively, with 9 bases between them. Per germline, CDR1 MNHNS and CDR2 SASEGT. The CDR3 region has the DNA TGTGCCAGCAGTCAAGGAGGGGAGCAGTACTTC. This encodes CASSQGGEQYF.

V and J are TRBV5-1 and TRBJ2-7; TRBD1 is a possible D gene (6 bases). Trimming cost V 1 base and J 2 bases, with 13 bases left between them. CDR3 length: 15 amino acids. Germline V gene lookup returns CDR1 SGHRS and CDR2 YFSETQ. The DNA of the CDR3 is TGCGCCAGCAGCTTGACTGGGGGCAGCACCTACGAGCAGTACTTC. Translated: CASSLTGGSTYEQYF.

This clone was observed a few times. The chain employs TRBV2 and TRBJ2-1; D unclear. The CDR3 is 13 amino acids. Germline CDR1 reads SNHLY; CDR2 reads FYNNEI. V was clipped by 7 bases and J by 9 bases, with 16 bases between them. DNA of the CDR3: TGTGCCAGCATGAAGGAGCTTCCCAGTGAGCAGTTCTTC. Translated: CASMKELPSEQFF.

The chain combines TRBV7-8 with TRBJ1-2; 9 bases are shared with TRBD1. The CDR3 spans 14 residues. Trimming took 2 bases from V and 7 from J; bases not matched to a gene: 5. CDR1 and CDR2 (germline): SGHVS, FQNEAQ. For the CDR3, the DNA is TGTGCCAGCAGCTTAACCCGGACAGGGGCTGGCTACACCTTC. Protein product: CASSLTRTGAGYTF. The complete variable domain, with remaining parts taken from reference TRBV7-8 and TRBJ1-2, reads GAGVSQSPRYKVAKRGQDVALRCDPISGHVSLFWYQQALGQGPEFLTYFQNEAQLDKSGLPSDRFFAERPEGSVSTLKIQRTQQEDSAVYLCASSLTRTGAGYTFGSGTRLTVV.

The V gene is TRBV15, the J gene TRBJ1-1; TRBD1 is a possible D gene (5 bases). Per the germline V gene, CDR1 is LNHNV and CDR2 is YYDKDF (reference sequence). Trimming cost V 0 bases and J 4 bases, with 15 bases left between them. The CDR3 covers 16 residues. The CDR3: CATSRDGAGSATEAFF. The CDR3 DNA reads TGTGCCACCAGCAGAGATGGAGCAGGGTCGGCCACTGAAGCTTTCTTT. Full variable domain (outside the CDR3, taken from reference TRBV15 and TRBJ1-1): DAMVIQNPRYQVTQFGKPVTLSCSQTLNHNVMYWYQQKSSQAPKLLFHYYDKDFNNEADTPDNFQSRRPNTSFCFLDIRSPGLGDTAMYLCATSRDGAGSATEAFFGQGTRLTVV.

CDR3 in DNA: TGTGCCAGCACCCAAGACAGGTTCGAGCAGTACTTC. Translation gives CASTQDRFEQYF. V usage is TRBV7-8 and J usage is TRBJ2-7, with D possibly TRBD1 on 6 matching bases. V was cut by 7 bases and J by 6 bases, with 13 bases left in between. The germline gives CDR1 SGHVS, CDR2 FQNEAQ. This CDR3 spans 12 amino acids.

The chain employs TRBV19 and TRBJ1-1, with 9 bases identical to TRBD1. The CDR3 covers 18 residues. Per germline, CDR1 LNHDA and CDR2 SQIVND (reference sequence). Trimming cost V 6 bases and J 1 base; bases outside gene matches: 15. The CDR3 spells CASRARTGALLANTEAFF. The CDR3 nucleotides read TGTGCCAGTAGAGCCCGGACAGGGGCATTGTTGGCGAACACTGAAGCTTTCTTT.

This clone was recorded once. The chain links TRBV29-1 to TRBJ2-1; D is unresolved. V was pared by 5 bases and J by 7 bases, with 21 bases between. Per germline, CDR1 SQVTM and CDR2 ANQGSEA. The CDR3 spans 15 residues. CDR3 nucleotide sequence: TGCAGCGTTCAGTGGAACCCCCTTTCCGGGAATGAGCAGTTCTTC. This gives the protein CSVQWNPLSGNEQFF.

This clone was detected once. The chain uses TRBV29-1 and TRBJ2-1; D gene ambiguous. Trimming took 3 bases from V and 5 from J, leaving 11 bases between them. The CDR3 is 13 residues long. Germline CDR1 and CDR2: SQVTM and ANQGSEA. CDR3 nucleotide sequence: TGCAGCGTTGACTGGAGATGGAACAATGAGCAGTTCTTC. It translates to CSVDWRWNNEQFF.

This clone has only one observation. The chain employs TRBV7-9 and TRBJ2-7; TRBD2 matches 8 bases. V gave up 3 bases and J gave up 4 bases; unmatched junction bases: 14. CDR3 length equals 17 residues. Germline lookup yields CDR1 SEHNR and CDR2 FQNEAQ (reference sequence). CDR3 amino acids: CASSFPRGGRAAYEQYF. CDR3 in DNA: TGTGCCAGCAGCTTCCCCCGGGGGGGGAGGGCGGCTTACGAGCAGTACTTC.

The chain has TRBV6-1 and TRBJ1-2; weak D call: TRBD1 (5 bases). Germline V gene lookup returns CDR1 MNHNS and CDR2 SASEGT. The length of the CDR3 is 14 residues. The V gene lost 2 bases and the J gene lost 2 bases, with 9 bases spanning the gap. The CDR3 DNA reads TGTGCCAGCAGTGAATCAGCAGGGAACTATGGCTACACCTTC. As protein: CASSESAGNYGYTF.

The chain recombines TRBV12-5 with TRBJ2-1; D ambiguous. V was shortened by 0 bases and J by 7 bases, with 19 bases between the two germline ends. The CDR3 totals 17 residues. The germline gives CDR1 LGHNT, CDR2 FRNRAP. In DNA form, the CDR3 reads TGTGCTAGTGGTTTGGTTTTGCGTTCCTTACGAATGAATGAGCAGTTCTTC. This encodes CASGLVLRSLRMNEQFF.

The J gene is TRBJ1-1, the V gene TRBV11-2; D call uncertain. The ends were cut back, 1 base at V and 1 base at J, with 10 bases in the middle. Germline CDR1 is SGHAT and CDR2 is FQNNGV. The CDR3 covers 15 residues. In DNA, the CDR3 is TGTGCCAGCAGCTTAGTCGGTCGGGAGAACACTGAAGCTTTCTTT. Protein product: CASSLVGRENTEAFF. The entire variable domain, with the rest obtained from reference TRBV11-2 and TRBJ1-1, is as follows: EAGVAQSPRYKIIEKRQSVAFWCNPISGHATLYWYQQILGQGPKLLIQFQNNGVVDDSQLPKDRFSAERLKGVDSTLKIQPAKLEDSAVYLCASSLVGRENTEAFFGQGTRLTVV.

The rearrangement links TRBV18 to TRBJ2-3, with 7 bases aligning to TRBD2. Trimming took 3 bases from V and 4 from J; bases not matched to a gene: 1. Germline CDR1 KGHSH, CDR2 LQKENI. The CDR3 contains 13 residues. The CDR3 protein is CASSPAGADTQYF. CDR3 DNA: TGTGCCAGCTCACCCGCGGGGGCAGATACGCAGTATTTT.